These T cell receptor beta chains were read from a single sample in a study of blood T cell repertoires in COVID-19. Libraries were prepared by immunoSEQ multiplex PCR; TCRdb keeps only in-frame clonotypes and omits some of them. The top ten hold 7.5% of the sample, which has hundreds of thousands of clones, roughly 79% seen once. Material: peripheral blood. The receptors come from an elderly woman with COVID-19, enrolled during active disease. Each CDR3 is given with its conserved first and last residue. Fields, in order: CDR3 DNA, CDR3 protein, D gene, clone size, J gene, V gene. D genes are given only for firm matches. Clone sizes are given selectively: once, few, many, or a class where the clone is expanded.

TGCAGCGTGCGCGGAAGCTCCTACGAGCAGTACTTC,CSVRGSSYEQYF,.,.,TRBJ2-7,TRBV29-1
TGTGCCTGGAGTCCTCTCCTGGCGGGGGATCATGGCTACACCTTC,CAWSPLLAGDHGYTF,.,.,TRBJ1-2,TRBV30
TGTGCCAGCGGCGGGATGCTGCCCAACACCATATATTTT,CASGGMLPNTIYF,.,.,TRBJ1-3,TRBV28
TGTGCCAGCAGCTTATGGCGGGTGAGCCCCCACGAGCAGTACTTC,CASSLWRVSPHEQYF,.,.,TRBJ2-7,TRBV7-2
TGTGCCAGCAGTTCACCTGGGGACATAACTAATGAAAAACTGTTTTTT,CASSSPGDITNEKLFF,.,.,TRBJ1-4,TRBV28
TGTGCCAGCAGTGACTCAATAGGGGAGGGTTCACCCCTCCACTTT,CASSDSIGEGSPLHF,.,.,TRBJ1-6,TRBV6-4
TGTGCCAGCTCACCACGTGGGACAGGGGCCGTCTACGAGCAGTACTTC,CASSPRGTGAVYEQYF,TRBD1,few,TRBJ2-7,TRBV18
TGTGCCAGCAGCCGGGACAGGGTCGGTGGCTACACCTTC,CASSRDRVGGYTF,TRBD1,.,TRBJ1-2,TRBV6-2/TRBV6-3
TGTGCCAGCTCTCACCAGGGGGCTATCGATCAGCCCCAGCATTTT,CASSHQGAIDQPQHF,TRBD1,few,TRBJ1-5,TRBV18
TGCGCCAGCAGCATGGGACAGGGGGGTTCACCCCTCCACTTT,CASSMGQGGSPLHF,TRBD1,.,TRBJ1-6,TRBV5-1
TGTGCCAGCAGTTGGTTCGGTGGGGACTCCTTTTTC,CASSWFGGDSFF,.,.,TRBJ2-7,TRBV12-3/TRBV12-4
TGTGCCAGCAGCTTAGCCCGAGTTGTCGGGGCAGATACGCAGTATTTT,CASSLARVVGADTQYF,.,.,TRBJ2-3,TRBV7-2
TGTGCCAGTAGTGACCAGGGAAGAACTGGAAACACCATATATTTT,CASSDQGRTGNTIYF,.,few,TRBJ1-3,TRBV19
TGTGCCAGCAGCTTACAGCGGGGTTCCTACGAGCAGTACTTC,CASSLQRGSYEQYF,TRBD2,.,TRBJ2-7,TRBV7-9
TGTGCCAGCAGACCTAGCGGGAGCACAGATACGCAGTATTTT,CASRPSGSTDTQYF,TRBD2,.,TRBJ2-3,TRBV6-2/TRBV6-3
TGTGCCAGCTCACGGGTCGGACTAGCGGGGGACAGTCGTTCCTACGAGCAGTACTTC,CASSRVGLAGDSRSYEQYF,TRBD2,.,TRBJ2-7,TRBV18
TGCGCCAGCAGCGACCACAGGGGAATGGTCCACGAGCAGTACTTC,CASSDHRGMVHEQYF,TRBD1,.,TRBJ2-7,TRBV4-1
TGCGCCAGCAGCTTGGGGGACAGGGACTATGGCTACACCTTC,CASSLGDRDYGYTF,TRBD1,few,TRBJ1-2,TRBV5-1
TGTGCCAGCAGTTTAAGGACAGGGGGTAGCTCCTATAATTCACCCCTCCACTTT,CASSLRTGGSSYNSPLHF,TRBD1,.,TRBJ1-6,TRBV27
TGTGCCGGTTCGATCGGGAACTATGGCTACACCTTC,CAGSIGNYGYTF,.,.,TRBJ1-2,TRBV7-9
TGCGCCAGCAGCGTCGGACAGGGGGCAGGGTCGGATACGCAGTATTTT,CASSVGQGAGSDTQYF,TRBD1,.,TRBJ2-3,TRBV5-1
TGTGCCAGCCTCCTCGGGACAGGTAATCAGCCCCAGCATTTT,CASLLGTGNQPQHF,TRBD1,few,TRBJ1-5,TRBV6-5
TGTGCCAGTAGAACTCCGGGACAGGGACAAGGCTACACCTTC,CASRTPGQGQGYTF,TRBD1,few,TRBJ1-2,TRBV19
TGTGCCAGCAGCGTAGCCATCAATGCCGGCGGGGGGTACAATGAGCAGTTCTTC,CASSVAINAGGGYNEQFF,TRBD2,.,TRBJ2-1,TRBV9
TGTGCCAGCAGCTTGCGGATAAATGAAAAACTGTTTTTT,CASSLRINEKLFF,.,.,TRBJ1-4,TRBV7-9
TGTGCCAGCAGCTTTCGACAGGGAAACGACGAGCAGTACTTC,CASSFRQGNDEQYF,TRBD1,.,TRBJ2-7,TRBV28
TGTGCCAGCTCACCGGGGGGGATAAGCTCTGGAAACACCATATATTTT,CASSPGGISSGNTIYF,.,.,TRBJ1-3,TRBV18
TGTGCCAGCAGCTTCGGTGGCGGGACTAGTACTCACAATGAGCAGTTCTTC,CASSFGGGTSTHNEQFF,TRBD2,.,TRBJ2-1,TRBV5-4
TGTGCCAGCAGCTTCAGGGTAGCCGGGGAGCTGTTTTTT,CASSFRVAGELFF,.,.,TRBJ2-2,TRBV7-2
TGTGCCAGCTCACCACTAGAGTATGGCTACACCTTC,CASSPLEYGYTF,.,.,TRBJ1-2,TRBV18
TGTGCCAGCAGCTCCCCGCGCTCTGGGGCCAACGTCCTGACTTTC,CASSSPRSGANVLTF,.,few,TRBJ2-6,TRBV11-2
TGTGCCATCAGTCCCGGGACAGGGCCGAATTCACCCCTCCACTTT,CAISPGTGPNSPLHF,TRBD1,once,TRBJ1-6,TRBV10-3
TGTGCCAGCAGCTTCGTGACAGGGGGCACCGGGGAGCTGTTTTTT,CASSFVTGGTGELFF,TRBD1,.,TRBJ2-2,TRBV7-8
TGTGCCAGCAGTTTTCGGGAAAACTCCAATCAGCCCCAGCATTTT,CASSFRENSNQPQHF,.,.,TRBJ1-5,TRBV27
TGTGCCAGCTCGTCCCTAGCGGGGGGGCTCAACAATGAGCAGTTCTTC,CASSSLAGGLNNEQFF,TRBD2,.,TRBJ2-1,TRBV18
TGTGCCAGCAGCCGCCTAAGCACAGATACGCAGTATTTT,CASSRLSTDTQYF,.,.,TRBJ2-3,TRBV3-1/TRBV3-2
TGCGCCAGCAGCCCGTTGGGGGGGCGCGGCACCGGGGAGCTGTTTTTT,CASSPLGGRGTGELFF,.,.,TRBJ2-2,TRBV4-1
TGTGCCAGCAGCAAATCAGGGGCAGACTATGGCTACACCTTC,CASSKSGADYGYTF,.,.,TRBJ1-2,TRBV7-2
TGTGCCAGTAGTATAACTACAGGGGGCCTCTATGGCTACACCTTC,CASSITTGGLYGYTF,TRBD1,few,TRBJ1-2,TRBV19
TGTGCCACCAGTGATTCGGGTCCAGCAGATACGCAGTATTTT,CATSDSGPADTQYF,.,.,TRBJ2-3,TRBV24-1
TGTGCCAGCAGCCAGGGGCTAAAACCTGGCTACACCTTC,CASSQGLKPGYTF,.,.,TRBJ1-2,TRBV3-1/TRBV3-2
TGTGCCAGTAGGGACAGAGAGGGCAATCAGCCCCAGCATTTT,CASRDREGNQPQHF,.,.,TRBJ1-5,TRBV19
TGTGCCAGCAGCCGCGGGGTTGAAGCTTTCTTT,CASSRGVEAFF,.,.,TRBJ1-1,TRBV6-5
TGCGCCAGCAGCCCGGAAGGCGGTTCTAATGAAAAACTGTTTTTT,CASSPEGGSNEKLFF,.,.,TRBJ1-4,TRBV5-1
TGTGCCAGCAGCTTAGAACGGGAGTGGTACAATGAGCAGTTCTTC,CASSLEREWYNEQFF,.,.,TRBJ2-1,TRBV7-3
TGTGCCAGCAGCATGATAGCCGGGACAGGGAATACTGAAGCTTTCTTT,CASSMIAGTGNTEAFF,TRBD1,.,TRBJ1-1,TRBV5-5
TGTGCCAGCAGTGAGCAGGGTTTGGTTGGCACTGAAGCTTTCTTT,CASSEQGLVGTEAFF,.,once,TRBJ1-1,TRBV6-1
TGTGCCAGCAGCCCACAATTTGGTCCAGATACGCAGTATTTT,CASSPQFGPDTQYF,.,.,TRBJ2-3,TRBV7-2
TGCGCCAGCAGCCAGCCGGGACAGGACAGGTATGGCTACACCTTC,CASSQPGQDRYGYTF,TRBD1,few,TRBJ1-2,TRBV4-1
TGTGCCAGCAGCCAAGAGCGGTGGGTTAGAAACGAGCAGTACTTC,CASSQERWVRNEQYF,.,.,TRBJ2-7,TRBV3-1/TRBV3-2
TGTGCCAGTAATCCGCTTGGAGGCAGCTCTGGAAACACCATATATTTT,CASNPLGGSSGNTIYF,.,.,TRBJ1-3,TRBV19
TGTGCCAGCAGTGGGGGACAGGTAATCAGCTACACCTTC,CASSGGQVISYTF,TRBD1,.,TRBJ1-2,TRBV28
TGCGCCAGCAGCCAAGATTCAGTAGCGGGTGTAGTCGGGGAGCTGTTTTTT,CASSQDSVAGVVGELFF,TRBD2,few,TRBJ2-2,TRBV4-3
TGTGCCAGCAGCTTAATAAAACCGACTAGCGGGAGAAATGAGCAGTTCTTC,CASSLIKPTSGRNEQFF,TRBD2,.,TRBJ2-1,TRBV7-3
TGTGCCAGCAGCTCTAGTCACATTAGCAATCAGCCCCAGCATTTT,CASSSSHISNQPQHF,.,.,TRBJ1-5,TRBV2
TGTGCCAGCAGCATCCGGGACAGGTTTGCCGGGGAGCTGTTTTTT,CASSIRDRFAGELFF,TRBD1,.,TRBJ2-2,TRBV7-2
TGTGCCAGCTCACCGGGACAGGGGGTTTCCGAGCAGTACTTC,CASSPGQGVSEQYF,TRBD1,once,TRBJ2-7,TRBV18
TGTGCCAGCAGCTTGGCACTCGGAGGTAACTATGGCTACACCTTC,CASSLALGGNYGYTF,.,few,TRBJ1-2,TRBV5-4
TGTGCCAGCAGTTCCTACAGGCTGTTCTCCTACGAGCAGTACTTC,CASSSYRLFSYEQYF,.,.,TRBJ2-7,TRBV27